This T cell receptor beta chain appears in the sequencing data of a study of T cell responses to AZD1222 COVID-19 vaccine. Whole-study findings and limits: Donors in the cohort were predominantly white British and more often female, and clonal diversity was possibly underestimated. Reportedly, nearly half of unique spike TCRs recognized epitopes outside B.1.351/B.1.1.7 mutations.

About this clone itself: Its matching antigen is unknown.

The CDR3 totals 16 residues. Germline CDR1 and CDR2: MNHEY and SVGEGT. The V gene lost 4 bases and the J gene lost 4 bases, with 18 bases spanning the gap. The protocol was immunoSEQ multiplex PCR, while the TCRdb copy is restricted to in-frame clones and leaves out a portion. The sample lists about 130,000 clones, around nine tenths seen once, with 0.85% to 1.3% in the top ten. This TCR was recovered from an adult who received the AZD1222 COVID-19 vaccine. The specimen comprised peripheral blood, sampled 28 days after the second AZD1222 dose. The chain joins TRBV6-2 or TRBV6-3 to TRBJ2-3; a possible D gene is TRBD2 (6 bases). The chain's CDR3 is CASSSPPLWGADTQYF. CDR3 in DNA: TGTGCCAGCAGTTCCCCCCCTCTCTGGGGGGCAGATACGCAGTATTTT.